This entry lists 29 T cell receptor beta chains sequenced from one sample in a study of cytomegalovirus exposure and HLA in healthy donors. A multiplex PCR was run with 60 Vbeta primers and 13 Jbeta primers. Generated by immunoSEQ multiplex PCR, the TCRdb table keeps only in-frame clones and is missing some. The sample has approximately 100,000 clones, around 75% seen once; the top ten hold 11%. Sequencing was performed on PBMCs. The receptors derive from a man younger than 30 in good health and CMV-seropositive.

The chain combines TRBV27 with TRBJ2-7; 7 bases map to TRBD2. J gave up 5 bases and V 6 bases, and 7 bases lay outside the gene matches. The CDR3 is 13 amino acids. CDR1 and CDR2 (germline): MNHEY, SMNVEV (reference sequence). CDR3 nucleotide sequence: TGTGCCAGCAGCACTTTAGGGAGGGACGAGCAGTACTTC. Residues: CASSTLGRDEQYF.

The table lists this clone with a few counts. This chain joins TRBV14 and TRBJ2-7; D is ambiguous. The CDR3 is made up of 14 amino acids. The germline gives CDR1 SGHDN, CDR2 FVKESK. Between the trimmed V and J ends, which lost 1 base and 2 bases, there was a span of 9 bases. The DNA of the CDR3 is TGTGCCAGCAGCCAAGGTCCCGGTACCTACGAGCAGTACTTC. Translated: CASSQGPGTYEQYF.

The genes are TRBV7-9 and TRBJ1-1, with 7 bases lining up with TRBD1. V gave up 5 bases and J gave up 1 base; unmatched junction bases: 4. CDR3 length: 14 amino acids. Germline CDR1 SEHNR, CDR2 FQNEAQ (reference sequence). CDR3 residues: CASSQQGWNTEAFF. The CDR3 DNA follows: TGTGCCAGCAGCCAACAGGGGTGGAACACTGAAGCTTTCTTT.

The chain has TRBV18 and TRBJ1-6; perhaps TRBD1 as D (5 bases). Germline V gene lookup returns CDR1 KGHSH and CDR2 LQKENI. The ends were cut back, 4 bases at V and 8 bases at J, with 15 bases in the middle. There are 15 residues in the CDR3. The CDR3 bases are TGTGCCAGCTCACTTAATCAGGGTGAAGATTCACCCCTCCACTTT. Protein sequence: CASSLNQGEDSPLHF.

This clone was found a few times. V gene TRBV4-1 combines with J gene TRBJ1-1, with 9 bases matching TRBD1. Germline CDR1 reads MGHRA; CDR2 reads YSYEKL. The length of the CDR3 is 15 residues. V trimming: 5 bases; J trimming: 0 bases; junction bases outside the gene matches: 4. CDR3 residues: CASSTRQGVNTEAFF. The CDR3 nucleotides are TGCGCCAGCAGCACCCGACAGGGGGTGAACACTGAAGCTTTCTTT.

DNA of the CDR3: TGTGCCAGCAGTGAAGGGGGGGGGAACACTGAAGCTTTCTTT. Translating gives CASSEGGGNTEAFF. The chain joins TRBV2 to TRBJ1-1; D possibly corresponds to TRBD1 (5 bases). Trimming stripped 1 base from V and 1 base from J, with 7 bases between. The CDR3 loop spans 14 amino acids. In germline, CDR1 is SNHLY, CDR2 FYNNEI.

With respect to this clone: Other nucleotide sequences from this sample produce the same CDR3. This rearrangement joins TRBV10-2 to TRBJ2-7; D gene uncertain. With 3 bases removed from V and 3 bases from J, the gap between germline ends came to 6 bases. The V gene's germline CDR1 is WSHSY and CDR2 SAAADI. There are 12 residues in the CDR3. CDR3 bases: TGCGCCAGCAGTGAAACGGGCTACGAGCAGTACTTC. Amino acid sequence: CASSETGYEQYF.

The chain combines TRBV6-5 with TRBJ1-1; D unclear. This CDR3 contains 10 residues. Per the germline V gene, CDR1 is MNHEY and CDR2 is SVGAGI. The CDR3 spells CATGNTEAFF. As DNA, the CDR3 is TGTGCAACGGGGAACACTGAAGCTTTCTTT.

The chain couples TRBV5-4 to TRBJ2-1; the D gene is possibly TRBD1 (6 bases). The V end lost 4 bases, the J end lost 2 bases, and 13 bases lay between the germline ends. The CDR3 length is 15 residues. CDR1 SGHNT and CDR2 YYREEE come from the germline V gene (reference sequence). DNA for the CDR3: TGTGCCAGCAGCCACAGGGAATGGCCCTACAATGAGCAGTTCTTC. Protein: CASSHREWPYNEQFF. The full variable domain, in which reference TRBV5-4 and TRBJ2-1 provide the parts outside the CDR3, is ETGVTQSPTHLIKTRGQQVTLRCSSQSGHNTVSWYQQALGQGPQFIFQYYREEENGRGNFPPRFSGLQFPNYSSELNVNALELDDSALYLCASSHREWPYNEQFFGPGTRLTVL.

CDR3 loop: CASSLGGSDTQYF. The CDR3 nucleotides are TGCGCCAGCAGCTTGGGCGGGTCAGATACGCAGTATTTT. V and J are TRBV5-1 and TRBJ2-3; maybe TRBD2 (5 bases). V lost 0 bases and J lost 4, with 6 bases in between. Germline loops: CDR1 SGHRS, CDR2 YFSETQ. This CDR3 spans 13 amino acids.

The chain joins TRBV5-6 to TRBJ2-7; possibly TRBD2 for D (6 bases). V lost 5 bases, J lost 5 bases, and 17 bases lay in between. The germline V gene has CDR1 SGHDT and CDR2 YYEEEE. The CDR3 contains 14 residues. CDR3 in amino acids: CASREKGTSDEQYF. Here the CDR3 DNA reads TGTGCCAGCAGGGAAAAAGGGACTTCTGACGAGCAGTACTTC.

The table lists this clone with a count of one. The chain is built from TRBV5-4 and TRBJ1-6; D call uncertain. Trimming left V 1 base short and J 5 bases short, with 13 bases between. The CDR3 loop spans 16 amino acids. Germline CDR1 and CDR2: SGHNT and YYREEE (reference sequence). The CDR3 region has the DNA TGTGCCAGCAGCTTGTCACGAGCGCCCCATAATTCACCCCTCCACTTT. This sequence encodes CASSLSRAPHNSPLHF.

This chain uses TRBV6-5 with TRBJ1-2; D is possibly TRBD1 (5 bases). The germline gives CDR1 MNHEY, CDR2 SVGAGI. V lost 0 bases to trimming and J lost 3 bases, with 11 bases between them. The CDR3 has 15 amino acids. Written as DNA, the CDR3 is TGTGCCAGCAGTTACTCGAGCGACAGCTACTATGGCTACACCTTC. Its protein product is CASSYSSDSYYGYTF.

The chain uses TRBV6-1 and TRBJ2-7; the D gene is possibly TRBD2 (5 bases). The CDR3 totals 14 residues. CDR1 and CDR2 from the germline V gene are MNHNS and SASEGT. The V end was cut by 1 base, the J end by 2 bases, with 9 bases between. CDR3 sequence: CASSEDWTAYEQYF. CDR3 DNA: TGTGCCAGCAGTGAAGACTGGACTGCCTACGAGCAGTACTTC.

The V gene is TRBV19, the J gene TRBJ1-1; TRBD1 is a possible D gene (5 bases). CDR1 and CDR2 (germline): LNHDA, SQIVND (reference sequence). The germline V and J ends were trimmed by 5 bases and 1 base, with 17 bases remaining between them. The CDR3 is 16 residues long. The CDR3: CASSPAYRNSNTEAFF. CDR3 in DNA: TGTGCCAGTAGTCCAGCATACAGGAATTCGAACACTGAAGCTTTCTTT.

The chain recombines TRBV18 with TRBJ1-1; maybe TRBD1 (5 bases). The CDR3 length is 14 residues. The germline V and J ends were trimmed by 6 bases and 0 bases, with 11 bases remaining between them. From germline, CDR1 is KGHSH and CDR2 LQKENI. The CDR3 DNA follows: TGTGCCAGCTCCCGACAGAACATGAACACTGAAGCTTTCTTT. Protein sequence: CASSRQNMNTEAFF.

This rearrangement joins TRBV30 to TRBJ1-1; D is possibly TRBD1 (5 bases). CDR1 and CDR2 (germline): GTSNPN, SVGIG (reference sequence). The CDR3 covers 12 residues. V lost 5 bases, J lost 3 bases, and 10 bases lay in between. CDR3 DNA sequence: TGTGCCTGGGGCGACAGCCACACTGAAGCTTTCTTT. Translated, it gives CAWGDSHTEAFF. The complete variable domain, with remaining parts taken from reference TRBV30 and TRBJ1-1, reads SQTIHQWPATLVQPVGSPLSLECTVEGTSNPNLYWYRQAAGRGLQLLFYSVGIGQISSEVPQNLSASRPQDRQFILSSKKLLLSDSGFYLCAWGDSHTEAFFGQGTRLTVV.

This clone was observed a handful of times. Other DNA sequences in the same sample also yield this CDR3. The CDR3 DNA reads TGTGCCAGCACCCCGGGGGTGAACACTGAAGCTTTCTTT. Translated: CASTPGVNTEAFF. The genes are TRBV7-9 and TRBJ1-1, with D possibly being TRBD1 (5 bases). V shed 7 bases and J shed 0 bases, with 9 bases lying between them. This CDR3 has 13 residues. Germline CDR1 SEHNR, CDR2 FQNEAQ (reference sequence).

V and J are TRBV28 and TRBJ2-7, with 11 bases lining up with TRBD2. The CDR3 has 17 amino acids. Germline V gives CDR1 MDHEN, CDR2 SYDVKM. Losses at the gene ends were 6 bases for V and 5 bases for J; bases not matched to a gene: 15. The CDR3 is CASSKLAGDLRGHEQYF. Written as DNA, the CDR3 is TGTGCCAGCAGCAAACTAGCGGGGGACCTTAGAGGCCACGAGCAGTACTTC.

The chain couples TRBV30 to TRBJ1-1; D is unresolved. Trimming removed 2 bases at V and 5 bases at J, with 6 bases between. Germline V lookup: CDR1 GTSNPN, CDR2 SVGIG (reference sequence). The CDR3 consists of 11 residues. The CDR3 nucleotides read TGTGCCTGGAGTCTCGGGACTGAAGCTTTCTTT. Translation: CAWSLGTEAFF.

This chain connects TRBV7-9 to TRBJ1-6, with 8 bases that match TRBD1. The V segment lost 5 bases and the J segment 0 bases; nucleotides outside the gene matches: 6. Germline V CDR1 and CDR2: SEHNR, FQNEAQ (reference sequence). The CDR3 contains 17 residues. CDR3 in amino acids: CASSQGTGRSYNSPLHF. CDR3 DNA sequence: TGTGCCAGCAGCCAGGGGACAGGCCGCTCCTATAATTCACCCCTCCACTTT.

This chain connects TRBV27 to TRBJ2-7; TRBD2 agrees at 13 bases. V shed 11 bases, J shed 4 bases, and the junction held 8 bases outside the gene matches. This CDR3 spans 14 amino acids. Per germline, CDR1 MNHEY and CDR2 SMNVEV (reference sequence). The CDR3 DNA reads TGTGCCTCTTGGGGGGGACTAGCGGGATACGAGCAGTACTTC. Protein sequence: CASWGGLAGYEQYF.

The rearrangement joins TRBV5-1 to TRBJ2-2; 8 positions agree with TRBD2. The V and J ends lost 7 bases and 2 bases, in that order; junction bases with no gene match: 10. CDR1 and CDR2 from the germline V gene are SGHRS and YFSETQ. The CDR3 totals 16 residues. CDR3 nucleotides: TGCGCCAGCGCCCGTAGCGGGGCAGGCAACACCGGGGAGCTGTTTTTT. This codes for CASARSGAGNTGELFF.

The chain is built from TRBV14 and TRBJ2-7; maybe TRBD1 (6 bases). This CDR3 is built from 13 residues. Trimming removed 4 bases from V and 6 bases from J, with 13 bases in between. Germline lookup yields CDR1 SGHDN and CDR2 FVKESK. CDR3 loop: CASSLKGGVEQYF. Here the CDR3 DNA reads TGTGCCAGCAGCCTCAAAGGGGGTGTCGAGCAGTACTTC.

The gene calls are TRBV14 and TRBJ2-7, with D possibly matching TRBD1 (5 bases). This CDR3 spans 13 amino acids. V was trimmed by 1 base and J by 3 bases, leaving 7 bases between them. Germline loops: CDR1 SGHDN, CDR2 FVKESK. The chain's CDR3 is CASSQVQGYEQYF. The CDR3 DNA sequence: TGTGCCAGCAGCCAAGTGCAGGGCTACGAGCAGTACTTC.

The chain links TRBV4-2 to TRBJ2-1; D is unresolved. V lost 0 bases and J lost 0, with 9 bases in between. From germline, CDR1 is LGHNA and CDR2 YNFKEQ. The CDR3 sequence is 16 residues long. The chain's CDR3 is CASSQELSSSYNEQFF. The CDR3 region has the DNA TGTGCCAGCAGCCAAGAACTTAGTAGCTCCTACAATGAGCAGTTCTTC.

The chain couples TRBV27 to TRBJ1-5; tentatively, D is TRBD1 (5 bases). Germline CDR1 MNHEY, CDR2 SMNVEV (reference sequence). The CDR3 covers 13 residues. Trimming shortened V by 6 bases and J by 7 bases, and 13 bases separated the two germline ends. The CDR3 loop is CASSPARGQPQHF. CDR3 sequence (DNA): TGTGCCAGCAGCCCCGCGCGGGGGCAGCCCCAGCATTTT.

The V gene is TRBV7-9, the J gene TRBJ2-5; 12 bases are shared with TRBD2. V was pared by 5 bases and J by 0 bases, with 4 bases of the junction left unmatched. CDR3 length: 16 amino acids. CDR1 is SEHNR, CDR2 FQNEAQ, per germline (reference sequence). The DNA for the CDR3 is TGTGCCAGCAGCATAACTAGCGGGGGGAACCAAGAGACCCAGTACTTC. Its protein product is CASSITSGGNQETQYF.

The genes are TRBV28 and TRBJ1-5; 10 bases are a match to TRBD1. The CDR3 extends over 18 amino acids. With 8 bases clipped from V and 6 bases from J, the junction kept 19 bases outside the gene matches. Germline CDR1 MDHEN, CDR2 SYDVKM. CDR3 nucleotide sequence: TGTGCCAGCCGGATTGCAGTTACCCGGGACAGGGGAGGTCAGCCCCAGCATTTT. This sequence encodes CASRIAVTRDRGGQPQHF. The full variable domain, its missing parts supplied by reference TRBV28 and TRBJ1-5, is DVKVTQSSRYLVKRTGEKVFLECVQDMDHENMFWYRQDPGLGLRLIYFSYDVKMKEKGDIPEGYSVSREKKERFSLILESASTNQTSMYLCASRIAVTRDRGGQPQHFGDGTRLSIL.